This note documents a single TCR beta chain sequence. This record belongs to a study of blood T cell repertoires in COVID-19. Study information: COVID-19 samples, acute and convalescent, were from the United States, Italy and Spain.

Original handling: Estimation of nucleated cell counts was performed using reference gene primer amplification. Only in-frame clones appear in the TCRdb table, and some are missing; sequencing was by immunoSEQ multiplex PCR. From that table come the V and J calls and clone size; the DNA was used to work out D and trimming. This table holds more than 200,000 clones, 70% to 85% found once. The CDR3 runs to 16 residues. V gave up 2 bases and J gave up 3 bases, with 14 bases separating them. Germline V gene data show CDR1 as KGHSH and CDR2 as LQKENI. The sequence was collected from a man older than 75 with acute or convalescent COVID-19. V and J are TRBV18 and TRBJ1-5, with D maybe TRBD1 (6 bases). What was sequenced was peripheral blood. The CDR3 protein is CASSPTQGPTNQPQHF. For the CDR3, the DNA is TGTGCCAGCTCACCAACACAGGGACCCACCAATCAGCCCCAGCATTTT. The whole variable domain, remainder taken from reference TRBV18 and TRBJ1-5, is NAGVMQNPRHLVRRRGQEARLRCSPMKGHSHVYWYRQLPEEGLKFMVYLQKENIIDESGMPKERFSAEFPKEGPSILRIQQVVRGDSAAYFCASSPTQGPTNQPQHFGDGTRLSIL.